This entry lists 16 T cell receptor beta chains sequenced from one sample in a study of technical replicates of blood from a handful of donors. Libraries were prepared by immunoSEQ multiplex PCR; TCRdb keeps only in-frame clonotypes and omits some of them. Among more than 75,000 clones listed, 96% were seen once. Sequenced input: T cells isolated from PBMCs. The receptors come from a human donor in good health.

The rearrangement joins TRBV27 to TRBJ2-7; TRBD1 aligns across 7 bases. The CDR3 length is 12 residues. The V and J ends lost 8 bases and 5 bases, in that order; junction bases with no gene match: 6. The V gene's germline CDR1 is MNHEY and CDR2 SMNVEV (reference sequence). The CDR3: CASREGGDEQYF. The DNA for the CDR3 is TGTGCCAGCCGGGAAGGGGGCGACGAGCAGTACTTC.

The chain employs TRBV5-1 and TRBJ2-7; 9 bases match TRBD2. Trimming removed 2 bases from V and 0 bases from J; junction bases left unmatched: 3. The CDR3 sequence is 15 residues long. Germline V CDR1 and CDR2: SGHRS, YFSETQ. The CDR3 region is CASSFRGLASYEQYF. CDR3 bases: TGCGCCAGCAGCTTTCGGGGACTAGCCTCCTACGAGCAGTACTTC.

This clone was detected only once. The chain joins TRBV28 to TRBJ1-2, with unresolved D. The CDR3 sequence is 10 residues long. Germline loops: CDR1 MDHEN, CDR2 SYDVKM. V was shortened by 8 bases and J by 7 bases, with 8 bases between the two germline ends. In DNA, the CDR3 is TGTGCCAGCGGGAGGGTTGGCTACACCTTC. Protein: CASGRVGYTF.

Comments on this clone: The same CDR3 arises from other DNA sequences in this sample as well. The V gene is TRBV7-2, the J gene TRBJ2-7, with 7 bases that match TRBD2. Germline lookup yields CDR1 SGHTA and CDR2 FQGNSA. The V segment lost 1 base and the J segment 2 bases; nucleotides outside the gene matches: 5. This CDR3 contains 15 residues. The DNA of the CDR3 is TGTGCCAGCAGCTTAGGACTAGCCGCTACCTACGAGCAGTACTTC. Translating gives CASSLGLAATYEQYF.

CDR3 loop: CASSLTASGVFYEQYF. CDR3 DNA sequence: TGTGCCAGCAGCTTAACGGCTAGCGGGGTTTTCTACGAGCAGTACTTC. The chain combines TRBV11-3 with TRBJ2-7, with 9 bases that match TRBD2. V gave up 2 bases and J gave up 3 bases; unmatched junction bases: 8. The germline gives CDR1 SGHNT, CDR2 YENEEA. The CDR3 consists of 16 residues.

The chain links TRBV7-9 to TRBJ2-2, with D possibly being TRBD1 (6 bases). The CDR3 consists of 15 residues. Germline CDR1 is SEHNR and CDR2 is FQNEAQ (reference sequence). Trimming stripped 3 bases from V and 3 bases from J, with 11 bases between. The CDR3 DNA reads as TGTGCCAGCAGCTTTCTTGAGGGGGACACCGGGGAGCTGTTTTTT. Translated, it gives CASSFLEGDTGELFF.

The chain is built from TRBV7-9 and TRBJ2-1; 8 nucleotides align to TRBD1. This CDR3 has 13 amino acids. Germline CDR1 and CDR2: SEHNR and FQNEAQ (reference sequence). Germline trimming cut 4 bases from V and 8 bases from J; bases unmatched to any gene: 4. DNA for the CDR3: TGTGCCAGCAGCTCGGACAGGGTGGATGAGCAGTTCTTC. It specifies CASSSDRVDEQFF. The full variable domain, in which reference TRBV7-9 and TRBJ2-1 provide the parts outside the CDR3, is DTGVSQNPRHKITKRGQNVTFRCDPISEHNRLYWYRQTLGQGPEFLTYFQNEAQLEKSRLLSDRFSAERPKGSFSTLEIQRTEQGDSAMYLCASSSDRVDEQFFGPGTRLTVL.

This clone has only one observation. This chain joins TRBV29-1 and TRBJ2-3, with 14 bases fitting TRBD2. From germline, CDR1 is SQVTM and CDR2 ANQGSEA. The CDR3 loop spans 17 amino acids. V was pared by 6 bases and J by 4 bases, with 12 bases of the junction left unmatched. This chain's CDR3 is CSVHSGTSGRRADTQYF. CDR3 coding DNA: TGCAGCGTCCACTCCGGGACTAGCGGGAGAAGGGCAGATACGCAGTATTTT.

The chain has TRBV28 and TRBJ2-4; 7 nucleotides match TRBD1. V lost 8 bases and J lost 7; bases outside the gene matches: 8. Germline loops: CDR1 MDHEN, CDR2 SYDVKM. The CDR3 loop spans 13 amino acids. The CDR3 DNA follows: TGTGCCAGCTCGGCAGGGGGACCTAACATTCAGTACTTC. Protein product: CASSAGGPNIQYF.

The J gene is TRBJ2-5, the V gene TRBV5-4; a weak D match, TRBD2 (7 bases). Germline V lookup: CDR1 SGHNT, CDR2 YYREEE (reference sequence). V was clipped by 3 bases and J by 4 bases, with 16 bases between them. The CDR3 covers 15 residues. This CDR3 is CASSSSRGGGETQYF. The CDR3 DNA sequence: TGTGCCAGCAGCTCCTCCCGGGGAGGGGGAGAGACCCAGTACTTC. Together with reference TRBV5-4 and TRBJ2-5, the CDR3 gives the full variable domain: ETGVTQSPTHLIKTRGQQVTLRCSSQSGHNTVSWYQQALGQGPQFIFQYYREEENGRGNFPPRFSGLQFPNYSSELNVNALELDDSALYLCASSSSRGGGETQYFGPGTRLLVL.

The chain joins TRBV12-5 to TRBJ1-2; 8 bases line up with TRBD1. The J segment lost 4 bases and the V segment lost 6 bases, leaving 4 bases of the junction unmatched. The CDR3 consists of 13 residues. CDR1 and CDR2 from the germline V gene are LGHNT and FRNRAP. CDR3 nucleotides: TGTGCTAGTGGCTTAGGACAGGGCTATGGCTACACCTTC. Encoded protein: CASGLGQGYGYTF.

The CDR3 is CASSIYYGGEDNEQFF. The CDR3 region has the DNA TGTGCCAGTAGTATTTATTACGGAGGGGAGGACAATGAGCAGTTCTTC. The rearrangement links TRBV19 to TRBJ2-1; a weak D match, TRBD2 (6 bases). V was trimmed by 3 bases and J by 5 bases, leaving 17 bases between them. CDR3 length: 16 residues. Germline values: CDR1 LNHDA, CDR2 SQIVND (reference sequence).

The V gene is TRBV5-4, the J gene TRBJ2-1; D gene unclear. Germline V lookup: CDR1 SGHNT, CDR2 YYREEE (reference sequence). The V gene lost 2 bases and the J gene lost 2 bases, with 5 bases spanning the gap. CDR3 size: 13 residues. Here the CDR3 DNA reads TGTGCCAGCAGCTTCCACACCTACAATGAGCAGTTCTTC. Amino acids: CASSFHTYNEQFF.

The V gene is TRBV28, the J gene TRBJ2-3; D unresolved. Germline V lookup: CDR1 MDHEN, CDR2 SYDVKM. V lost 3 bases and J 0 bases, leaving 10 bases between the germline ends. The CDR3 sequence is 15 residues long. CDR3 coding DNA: TGTGCCAGCAGTTTGAGCGTTCCTAGCACAGATACGCAGTATTTT. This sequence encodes CASSLSVPSTDTQYF. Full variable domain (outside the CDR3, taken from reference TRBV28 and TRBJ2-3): DVKVTQSSRYLVKRTGEKVFLECVQDMDHENMFWYRQDPGLGLRLIYFSYDVKMKEKGDIPEGYSVSREKKERFSLILESASTNQTSMYLCASSLSVPSTDTQYFGPGTRLTVL.

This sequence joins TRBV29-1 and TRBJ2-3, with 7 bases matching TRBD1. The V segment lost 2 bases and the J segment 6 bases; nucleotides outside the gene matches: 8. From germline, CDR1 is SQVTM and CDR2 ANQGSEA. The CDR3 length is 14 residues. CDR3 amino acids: CSVEYYRGADTQYF. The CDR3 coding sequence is TGCAGCGTTGAATACTACAGGGGTGCGGATACGCAGTATTTT.

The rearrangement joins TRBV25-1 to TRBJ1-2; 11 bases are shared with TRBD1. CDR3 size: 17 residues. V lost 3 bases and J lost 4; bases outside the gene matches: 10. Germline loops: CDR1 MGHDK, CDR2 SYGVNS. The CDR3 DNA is TGTGCCAGCAGTGAGCCTCTTCCGGGACAGGGGGGCTATGGCTACACCTTC. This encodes CASSEPLPGQGGYGYTF.